What follows is one T cell receptor beta chain and its context. Its antigen is unidentified. This specimen comes from a study of breast tumors, draining lymph nodes, adjacent tissues. The germline CDR1 and CDR2 sequences are MRHNA and SNTAGT. Trimming pared 3 bases from V and 12 bases from J, leaving 0 bases between. The CDR3 totals 8 residues. Overall study findings and caveats: Data only fit, rather than demonstrated, lymph node origin of most tumor T cells. Tumor repertoires ranked between lymph nodes and nontumor tissue in diversity, with V and J gene preferences. The data were judged consistent with most tumor T cells coming from lymph node and expanding in tumor.

Using its own MiXCR run on the multiplex PCR reads, TCRdb lists one record per CDR3 protein. The sample shows more than 15,000 distinct CDR3 sequences, 43% of them seen only once. Material for sequencing was breast tumor tissue. The receptor was isolated from a female donor with breast cancer. Some clones in this sample may be carry-over from other donors' samples. The chain couples TRBV6-4 to TRBJ2-1; D is ambiguous. The CDR3 sequence: CASSEQFF. In nucleotides, the CDR3 is TGTGCCAGCAGTGAGCAGTTCTTC.